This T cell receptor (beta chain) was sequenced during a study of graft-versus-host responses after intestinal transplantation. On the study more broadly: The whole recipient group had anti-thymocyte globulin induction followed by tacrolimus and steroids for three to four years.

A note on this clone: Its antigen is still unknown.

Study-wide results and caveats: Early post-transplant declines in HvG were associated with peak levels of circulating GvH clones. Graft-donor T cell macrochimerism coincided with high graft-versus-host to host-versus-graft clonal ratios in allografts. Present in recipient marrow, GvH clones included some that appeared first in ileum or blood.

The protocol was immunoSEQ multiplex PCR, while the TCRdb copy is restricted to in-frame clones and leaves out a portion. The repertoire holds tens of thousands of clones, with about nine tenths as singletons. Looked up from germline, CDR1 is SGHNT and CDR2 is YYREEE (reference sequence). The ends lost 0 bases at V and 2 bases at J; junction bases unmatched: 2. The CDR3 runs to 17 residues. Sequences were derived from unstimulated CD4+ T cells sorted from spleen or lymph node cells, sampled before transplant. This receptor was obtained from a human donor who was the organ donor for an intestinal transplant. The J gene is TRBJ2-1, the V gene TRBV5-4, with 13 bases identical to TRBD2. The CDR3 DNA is TGTGCCAGCAGCTTGGCCACTAGCGGGAGGGCCTACAATGAGCAGTTCTTC. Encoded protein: CASSLATSGRAYNEQFF.